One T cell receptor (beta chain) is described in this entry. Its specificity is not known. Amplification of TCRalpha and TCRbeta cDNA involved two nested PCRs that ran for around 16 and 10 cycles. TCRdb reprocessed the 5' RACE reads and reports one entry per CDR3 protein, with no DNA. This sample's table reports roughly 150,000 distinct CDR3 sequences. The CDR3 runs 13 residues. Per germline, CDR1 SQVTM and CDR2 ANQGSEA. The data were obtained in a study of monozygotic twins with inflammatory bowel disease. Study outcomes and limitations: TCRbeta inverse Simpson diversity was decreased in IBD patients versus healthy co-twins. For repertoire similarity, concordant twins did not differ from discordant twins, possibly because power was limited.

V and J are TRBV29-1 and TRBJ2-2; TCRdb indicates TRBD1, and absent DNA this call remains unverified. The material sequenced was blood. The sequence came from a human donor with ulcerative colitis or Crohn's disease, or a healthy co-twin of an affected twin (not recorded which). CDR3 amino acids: CSVDVGGTGELFF.